The present entry profiles one TCR beta chain with its context. Membership in each cohort depended on participant-reported clinical history. The data are from a study of blood T cell repertoires in COVID-19. CDR3 length equals 13 residues. From germline, CDR1 is SEHNR and CDR2 FQNEAQ (reference sequence). The V end lost 3 bases, the J end lost 2 bases, and 2 bases lay between the germline ends. Original methodology: Amplified reference gene primers provided the basis for estimating nucleated cell counts. Sequencing was performed with immunoSEQ multiplex PCR; in TCRdb, only in-frame clones are kept and a portion is missing. V and J calls plus clone size are reproduced from that table; the DNA served to infer D and trimming. The data hold around 380,000 clones, with roughly 86% observed a single time.

What was sequenced was PBMCs or T cells enriched from blood (not recorded which). This chain connects TRBV7-9 to TRBJ2-6, with D hard to call. The sequence derives from a man aged 25 to 40 who had recovered from COVID-19. Here the CDR3 DNA reads TGTGCCAGCAGCTTCGCTGGGGCCAACGTCCTGACTTTC. Translated: CASSFAGANVLTF.